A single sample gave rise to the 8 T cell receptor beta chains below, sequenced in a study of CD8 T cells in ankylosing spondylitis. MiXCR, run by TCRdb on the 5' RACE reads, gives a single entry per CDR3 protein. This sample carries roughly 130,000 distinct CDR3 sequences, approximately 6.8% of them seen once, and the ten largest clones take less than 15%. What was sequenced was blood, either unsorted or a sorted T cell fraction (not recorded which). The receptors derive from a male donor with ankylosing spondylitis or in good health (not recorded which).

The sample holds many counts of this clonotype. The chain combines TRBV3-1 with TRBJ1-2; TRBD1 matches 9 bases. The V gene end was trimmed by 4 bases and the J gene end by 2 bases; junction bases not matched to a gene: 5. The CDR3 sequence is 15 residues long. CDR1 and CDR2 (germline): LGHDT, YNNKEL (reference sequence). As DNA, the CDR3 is TGTGCCAGCAGCCCGGCACAGGGGGCGAACTATGGCTACACCTTC. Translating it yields CASSPAQGANYGYTF. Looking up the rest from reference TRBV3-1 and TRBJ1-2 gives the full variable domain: DTAVSQTPKYLVTQMGNDKSIKCEQNLGHDTMYWYKQDSKKFLKIMFSYNNKELIINETVPNRFSPKSPDKAHLNLHINSLELGDSAVYFCASSPAQGANYGYTFGSGTRLTVV.

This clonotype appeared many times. CDR3 sequence: CASSPGLAGGTSYNEQFF. The CDR3 DNA is TGTGCCAGTAGTCCTGGACTAGCGGGGGGGACCTCCTACAATGAGCAGTTCTTC. The chain joins TRBV19 to TRBJ2-1; 15 bases map to TRBD2. V lost 5 bases and J lost 0; bases outside the gene matches: 5. Germline V gene sequence: CDR1 LNHDA, CDR2 SQIVND (reference sequence). This CDR3 contains 18 residues. The full variable domain, its missing parts supplied by reference TRBV19 and TRBJ2-1, is DGGITQSPKYLFRKEGQNVTLSCEQNLNHDAMYWYRQDPGQGLRLIYYSQIVNDFQKGDIAEGYSVSREKKESFPLTVTSAQKNPTAFYLCASSPGLAGGTSYNEQFFGPGTRLTVL.

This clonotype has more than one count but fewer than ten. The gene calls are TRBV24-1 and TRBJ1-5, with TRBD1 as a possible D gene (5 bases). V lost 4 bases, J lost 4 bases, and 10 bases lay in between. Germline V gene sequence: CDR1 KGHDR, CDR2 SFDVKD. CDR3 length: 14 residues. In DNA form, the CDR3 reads TGTGCCACCAGTGAGAAGGGGCCAAATCAGCCCCAGCATTTT. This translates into CATSEKGPNQPQHF.

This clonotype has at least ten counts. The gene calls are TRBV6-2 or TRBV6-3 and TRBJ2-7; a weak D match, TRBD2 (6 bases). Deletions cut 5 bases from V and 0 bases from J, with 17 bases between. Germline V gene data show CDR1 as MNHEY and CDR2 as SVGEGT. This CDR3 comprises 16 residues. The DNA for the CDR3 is TGTGCCAGCAGTCCTATAGCGGTTCTAAGCTCCTACGAGCAGTACTTC. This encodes CASSPIAVLSSYEQYF.

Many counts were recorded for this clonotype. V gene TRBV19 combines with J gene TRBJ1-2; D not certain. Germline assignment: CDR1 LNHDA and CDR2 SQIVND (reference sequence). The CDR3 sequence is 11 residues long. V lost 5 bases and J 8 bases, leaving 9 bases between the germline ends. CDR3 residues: CASSGSTGYTF. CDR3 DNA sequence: TGTGCCAGTAGTGGCTCAACGGGCTACACCTTC. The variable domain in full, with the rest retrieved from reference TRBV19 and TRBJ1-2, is DGGITQSPKYLFRKEGQNVTLSCEQNLNHDAMYWYRQDPGQGLRLIYYSQIVNDFQKGDIAEGYSVSREKKESFPLTVTSAQKNPTAFYLCASSGSTGYTFGSGTRLTVV.

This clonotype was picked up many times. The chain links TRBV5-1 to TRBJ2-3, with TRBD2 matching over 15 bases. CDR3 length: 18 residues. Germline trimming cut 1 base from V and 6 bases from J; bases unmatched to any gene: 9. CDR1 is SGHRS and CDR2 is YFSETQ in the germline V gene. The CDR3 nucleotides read TGCGCCAGCAGCTTGCCCGGGACTAGCGGGGGGCCGGCGGATACGCAGTATTTT. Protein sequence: CASSLPGTSGGPADTQYF.

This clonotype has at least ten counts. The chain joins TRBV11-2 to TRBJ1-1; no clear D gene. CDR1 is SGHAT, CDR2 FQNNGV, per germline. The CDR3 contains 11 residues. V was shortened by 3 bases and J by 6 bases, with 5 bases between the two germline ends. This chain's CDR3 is CASSFKAEAFF. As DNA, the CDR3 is TGTGCCAGCAGCTTCAAGGCTGAAGCTTTCTTT. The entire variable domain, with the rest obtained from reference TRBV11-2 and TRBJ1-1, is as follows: EAGVAQSPRYKIIEKRQSVAFWCNPISGHATLYWYQQILGQGPKLLIQFQNNGVVDDSQLPKDRFSAERLKGVDSTLKIQPAKLEDSAVYLCASSFKAEAFFGQGTRLTVV.

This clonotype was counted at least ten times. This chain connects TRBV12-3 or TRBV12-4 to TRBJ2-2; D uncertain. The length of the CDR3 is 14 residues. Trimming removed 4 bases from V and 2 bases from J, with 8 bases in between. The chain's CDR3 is CASSSIRNTGELFF. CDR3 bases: TGTGCCAGCAGTTCTATCAGAAACACCGGGGAGCTGTTTTTT.